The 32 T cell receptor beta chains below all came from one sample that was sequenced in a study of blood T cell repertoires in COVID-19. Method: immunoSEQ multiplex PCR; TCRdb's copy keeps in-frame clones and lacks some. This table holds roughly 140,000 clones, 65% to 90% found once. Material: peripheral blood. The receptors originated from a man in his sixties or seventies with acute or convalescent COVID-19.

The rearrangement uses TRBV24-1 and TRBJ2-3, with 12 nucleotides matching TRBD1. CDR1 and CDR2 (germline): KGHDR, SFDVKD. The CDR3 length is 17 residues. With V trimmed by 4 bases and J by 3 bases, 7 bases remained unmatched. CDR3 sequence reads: CATSEPGTGGSTDTQYF. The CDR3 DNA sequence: TGTGCCACCAGTGAGCCTGGGACAGGGGGCTCAACAGATACGCAGTATTTT.

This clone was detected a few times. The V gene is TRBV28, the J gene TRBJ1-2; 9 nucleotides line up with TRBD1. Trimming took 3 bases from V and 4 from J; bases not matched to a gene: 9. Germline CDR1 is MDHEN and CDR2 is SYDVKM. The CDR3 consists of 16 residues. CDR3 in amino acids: CASSFPLQGASYGYTF. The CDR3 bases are TGTGCCAGCAGTTTCCCCTTACAGGGGGCTAGCTATGGCTACACCTTC.

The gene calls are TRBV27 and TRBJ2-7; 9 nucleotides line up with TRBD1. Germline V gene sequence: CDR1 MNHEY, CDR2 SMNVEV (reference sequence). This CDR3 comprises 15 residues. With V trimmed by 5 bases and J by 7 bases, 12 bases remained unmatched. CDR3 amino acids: CASSLSGTGPSEQYF. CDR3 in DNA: TGTGCCAGCAGTCTCTCCGGGACAGGGCCTTCAGAGCAGTACTTC.

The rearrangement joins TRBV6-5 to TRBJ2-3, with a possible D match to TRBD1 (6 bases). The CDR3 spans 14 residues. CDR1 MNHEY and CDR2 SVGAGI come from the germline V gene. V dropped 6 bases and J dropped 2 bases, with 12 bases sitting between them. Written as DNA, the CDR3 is TGTGCCAGCAGCACGGACAGTGCCACAGATACGCAGTATTTT. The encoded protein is CASSTDSATDTQYF.

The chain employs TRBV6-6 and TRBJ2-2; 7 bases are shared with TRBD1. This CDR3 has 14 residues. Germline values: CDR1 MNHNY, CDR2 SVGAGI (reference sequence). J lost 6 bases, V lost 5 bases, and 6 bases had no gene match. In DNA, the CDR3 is TGTGCCAGCAGTATACAGGGGTGGGCCGGGGAGCTGTTTTTT. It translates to CASSIQGWAGELFF.

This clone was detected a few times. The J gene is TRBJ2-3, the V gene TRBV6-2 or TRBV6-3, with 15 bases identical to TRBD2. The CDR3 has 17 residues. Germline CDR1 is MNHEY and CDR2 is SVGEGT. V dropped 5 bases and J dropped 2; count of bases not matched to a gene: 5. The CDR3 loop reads CASSPRTSGRDTDTQYF. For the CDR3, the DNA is TGTGCCAGCAGTCCCCGGACTAGCGGGAGGGACACAGATACGCAGTATTTT.

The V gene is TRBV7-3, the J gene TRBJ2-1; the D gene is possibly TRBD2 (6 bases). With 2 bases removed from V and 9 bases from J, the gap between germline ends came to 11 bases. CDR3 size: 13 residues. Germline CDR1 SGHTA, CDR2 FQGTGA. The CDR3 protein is CASSLHPGGEQFF. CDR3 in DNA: TGTGCCAGCAGCTTACACCCCGGGGGTGAGCAGTTCTTC.

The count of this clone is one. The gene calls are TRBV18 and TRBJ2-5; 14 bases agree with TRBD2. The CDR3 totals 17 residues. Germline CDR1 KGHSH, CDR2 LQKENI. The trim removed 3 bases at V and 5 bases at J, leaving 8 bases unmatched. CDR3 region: CASSPRGTSGSWETQYF. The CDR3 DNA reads TGTGCCAGCTCACCGCGGGGGACTAGCGGGAGTTGGGAGACCCAGTACTTC.

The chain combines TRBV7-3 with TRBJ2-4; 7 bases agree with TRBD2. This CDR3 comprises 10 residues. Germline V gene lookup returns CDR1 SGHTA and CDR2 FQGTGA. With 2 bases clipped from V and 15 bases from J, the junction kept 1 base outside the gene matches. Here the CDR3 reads CASSLGEGYF. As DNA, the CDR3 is TGTGCCAGCAGCTTAGGGGAGGGGTACTTC. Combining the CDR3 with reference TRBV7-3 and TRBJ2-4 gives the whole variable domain GAGVSQTPSNKVTEKGKYVELRCDPISGHTALYWYRQSLGQGPEFLIYFQGTGAADDSGLPNDRFFAVRPEGSVSTLKIQRTERGDSAVYLCASSLGEGYFGAGTRLSVL.

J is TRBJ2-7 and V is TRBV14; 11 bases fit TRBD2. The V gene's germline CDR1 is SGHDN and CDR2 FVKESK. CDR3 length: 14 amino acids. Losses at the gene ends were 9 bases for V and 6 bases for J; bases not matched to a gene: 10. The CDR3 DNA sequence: TGTGCCAGGGGCCTGACTAGCGGGACTCCCGAGCAGTACTTC. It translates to CARGLTSGTPEQYF.

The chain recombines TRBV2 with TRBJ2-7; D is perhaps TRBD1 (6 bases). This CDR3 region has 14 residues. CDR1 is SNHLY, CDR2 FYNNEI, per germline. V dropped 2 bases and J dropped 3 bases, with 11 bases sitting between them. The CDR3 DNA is TGTGCCAGCAGTGAATTGGGACAATACTACGAGCAGTACTTC. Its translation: CASSELGQYYEQYF.

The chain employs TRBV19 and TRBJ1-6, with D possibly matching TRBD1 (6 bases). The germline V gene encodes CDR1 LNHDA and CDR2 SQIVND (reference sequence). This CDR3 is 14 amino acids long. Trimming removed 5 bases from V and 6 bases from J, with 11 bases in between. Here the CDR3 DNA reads TGTGCCAGTAGTCACAGGGATCCTAATTCACCCCTCCACTTT. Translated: CASSHRDPNSPLHF. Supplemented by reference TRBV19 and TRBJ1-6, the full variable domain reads DGGITQSPKYLFRKEGQNVTLSCEQNLNHDAMYWYRQDPGQGLRLIYYSQIVNDFQKGDIAEGYSVSREKKESFPLTVTSAQKNPTAFYLCASSHRDPNSPLHFGNGTRLTVT.

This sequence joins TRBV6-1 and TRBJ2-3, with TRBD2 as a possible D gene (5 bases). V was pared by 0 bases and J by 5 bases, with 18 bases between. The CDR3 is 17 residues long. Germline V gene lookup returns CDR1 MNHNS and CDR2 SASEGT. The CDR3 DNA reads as TGTGCCAGCAGTGAAGCGCGAGGTTGGGCGGCGGGAGATACGCAGTATTTT. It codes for CASSEARGWAAGDTQYF.

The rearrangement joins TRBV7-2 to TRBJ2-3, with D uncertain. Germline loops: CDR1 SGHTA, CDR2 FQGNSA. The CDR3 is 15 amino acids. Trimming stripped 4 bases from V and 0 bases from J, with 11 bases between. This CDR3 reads CASSSVTGSTDTQYF. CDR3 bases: TGTGCCAGCAGCTCCGTGACGGGTAGCACAGATACGCAGTATTTT. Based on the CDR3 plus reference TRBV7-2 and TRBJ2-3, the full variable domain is GAGVSQSPSNKVTEKGKDVELRCDPISGHTALYWYRQSLGQGLEFLIYFQGNSAPDKSGLPSDRFSAERTGGSVSTLTIQRTQQEDSAVYLCASSSVTGSTDTQYFGPGTRLTVL.

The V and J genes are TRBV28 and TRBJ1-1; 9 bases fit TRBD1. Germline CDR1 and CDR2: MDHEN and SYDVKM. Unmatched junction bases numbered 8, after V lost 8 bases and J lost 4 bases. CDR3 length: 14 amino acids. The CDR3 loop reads CASPPPTGGTEAFF. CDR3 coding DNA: TGTGCCAGCCCCCCTCCGACAGGGGGCACTGAAGCTTTCTTT.

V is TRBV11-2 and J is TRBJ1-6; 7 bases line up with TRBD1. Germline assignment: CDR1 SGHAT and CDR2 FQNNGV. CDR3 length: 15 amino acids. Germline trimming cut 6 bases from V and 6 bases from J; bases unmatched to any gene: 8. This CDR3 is CASRILGGSNSPLHF. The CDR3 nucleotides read TGTGCCAGCAGAATCCTAGGGGGCAGTAATTCACCCCTCCACTTT.

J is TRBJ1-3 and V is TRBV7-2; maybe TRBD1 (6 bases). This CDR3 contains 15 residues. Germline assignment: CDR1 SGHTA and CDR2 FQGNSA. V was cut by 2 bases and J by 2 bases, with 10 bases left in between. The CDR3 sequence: CASSLRAGAGNTIYF. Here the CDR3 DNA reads TGTGCCAGCAGCTTACGGGCAGGGGCTGGAAACACCATATATTTT. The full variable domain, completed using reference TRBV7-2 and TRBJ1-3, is GAGVSQSPSNKVTEKGKDVELRCDPISGHTALYWYRQSLGQGLEFLIYFQGNSAPDKSGLPSDRFSAERTGGSVSTLTIQRTQQEDSAVYLCASSLRAGAGNTIYFGEGSWLTVV.

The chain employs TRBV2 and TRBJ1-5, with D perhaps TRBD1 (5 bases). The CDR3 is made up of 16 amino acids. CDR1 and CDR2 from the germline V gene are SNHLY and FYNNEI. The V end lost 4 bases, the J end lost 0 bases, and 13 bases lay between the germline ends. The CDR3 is CASSGWEGDSNQPQHF. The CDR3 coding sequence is TGTGCCAGCAGTGGGTGGGAAGGGGATAGCAATCAGCCCCAGCATTTT.

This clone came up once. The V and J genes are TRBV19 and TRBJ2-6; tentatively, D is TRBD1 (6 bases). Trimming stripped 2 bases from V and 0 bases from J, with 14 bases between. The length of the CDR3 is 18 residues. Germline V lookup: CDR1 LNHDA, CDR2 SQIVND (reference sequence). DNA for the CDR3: TGTGCCAGTAGTATACAGGGGCAGCAGAGCTCTGGGGCCAACGTCCTGACTTTC. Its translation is CASSIQGQQSSGANVLTF. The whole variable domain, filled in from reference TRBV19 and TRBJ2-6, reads DGGITQSPKYLFRKEGQNVTLSCEQNLNHDAMYWYRQDPGQGLRLIYYSQIVNDFQKGDIAEGYSVSREKKESFPLTVTSAQKNPTAFYLCASSIQGQQSSGANVLTFGAGSRLTVL.

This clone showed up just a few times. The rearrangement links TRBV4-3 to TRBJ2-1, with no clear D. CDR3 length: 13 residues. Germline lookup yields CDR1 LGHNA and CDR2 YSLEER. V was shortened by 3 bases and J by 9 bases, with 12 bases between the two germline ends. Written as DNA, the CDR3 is TGCGCCAGCAGCCAGAGGCCCGGCGGTGAGCAGTTCTTC. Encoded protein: CASSQRPGGEQFF.

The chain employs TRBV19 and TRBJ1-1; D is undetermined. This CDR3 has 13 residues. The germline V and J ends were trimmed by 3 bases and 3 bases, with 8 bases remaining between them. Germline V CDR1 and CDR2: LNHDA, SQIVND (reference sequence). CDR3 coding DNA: TGTGCCAGTAGTATCACAGCGGACACTGAAGCTTTCTTT. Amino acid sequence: CASSITADTEAFF.

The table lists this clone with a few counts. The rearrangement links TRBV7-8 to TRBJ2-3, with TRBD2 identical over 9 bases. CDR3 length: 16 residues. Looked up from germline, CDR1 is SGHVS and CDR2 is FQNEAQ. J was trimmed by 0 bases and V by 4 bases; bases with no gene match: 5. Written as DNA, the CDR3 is TGTGCCAGCAGCTGGGGGACTAGCTTTAGCACAGATACGCAGTATTTT. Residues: CASSWGTSFSTDTQYF.

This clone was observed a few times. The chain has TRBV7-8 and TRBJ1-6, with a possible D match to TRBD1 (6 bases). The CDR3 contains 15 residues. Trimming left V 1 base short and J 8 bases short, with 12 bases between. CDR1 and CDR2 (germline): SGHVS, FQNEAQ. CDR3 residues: CASSLEGGADSPLHF. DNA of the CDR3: TGTGCCAGCAGCTTAGAAGGGGGGGCAGATTCACCCCTCCACTTT. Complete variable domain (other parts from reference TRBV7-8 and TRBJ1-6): GAGVSQSPRYKVAKRGQDVALRCDPISGHVSLFWYQQALGQGPEFLTYFQNEAQLDKSGLPSDRFFAERPEGSVSTLKIQRTQQEDSAVYLCASSLEGGADSPLHFGNGTRLTVT.

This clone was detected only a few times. The CDR3 sequence is CASSLQGAVTGELFF. The CDR3 DNA reads as TGCGCCAGCAGCTTGCAGGGGGCCGTCACCGGGGAGCTGTTTTTT. The chain is built from TRBV5-1 and TRBJ2-2; 8 nucleotides match TRBD1. The germline V gene encodes CDR1 SGHRS and CDR2 YFSETQ. The CDR3 has 15 residues. Losses at the gene ends were 1 base for V and 4 bases for J; bases not matched to a gene: 3.

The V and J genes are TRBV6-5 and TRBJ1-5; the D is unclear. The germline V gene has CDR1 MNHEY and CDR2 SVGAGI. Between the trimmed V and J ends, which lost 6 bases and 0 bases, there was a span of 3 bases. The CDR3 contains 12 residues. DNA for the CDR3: TGTGCCAGCAGGTATAGCAATCAGCCCCAGCATTTT. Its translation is CASRYSNQPQHF.

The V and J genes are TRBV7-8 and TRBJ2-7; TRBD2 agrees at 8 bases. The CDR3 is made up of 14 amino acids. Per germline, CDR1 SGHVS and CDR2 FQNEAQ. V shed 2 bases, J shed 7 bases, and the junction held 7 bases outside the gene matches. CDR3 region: CASSLLPREGEQYF. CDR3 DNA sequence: TGTGCCAGCAGCTTATTGCCCCGGGAGGGTGAGCAGTACTTC.

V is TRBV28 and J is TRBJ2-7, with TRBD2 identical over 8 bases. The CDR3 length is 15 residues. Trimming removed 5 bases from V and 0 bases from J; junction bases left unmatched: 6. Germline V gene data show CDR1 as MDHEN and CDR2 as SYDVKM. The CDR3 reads CASSPQSGGSYEQYF. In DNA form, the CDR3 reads TGTGCCAGCAGTCCGCAGAGCGGGGGCTCCTACGAGCAGTACTTC.

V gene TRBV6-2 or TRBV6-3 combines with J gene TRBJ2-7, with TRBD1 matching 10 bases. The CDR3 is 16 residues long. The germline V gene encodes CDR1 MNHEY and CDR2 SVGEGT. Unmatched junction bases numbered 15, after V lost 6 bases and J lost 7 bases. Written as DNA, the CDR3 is TGTGCCAGCAGCATGGGACAGGGGAAAGGGCTACGGGAGCAGTACTTC. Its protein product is CASSMGQGKGLREQYF.

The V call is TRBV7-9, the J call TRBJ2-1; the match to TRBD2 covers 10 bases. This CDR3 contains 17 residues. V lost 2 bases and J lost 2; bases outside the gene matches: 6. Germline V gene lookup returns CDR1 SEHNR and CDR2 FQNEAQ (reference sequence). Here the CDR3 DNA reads TGTGCCAGCAGCTTACTAGCGGGAGAGGGCGCCTACAATGAGCAGTTCTTC. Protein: CASSLLAGEGAYNEQFF.

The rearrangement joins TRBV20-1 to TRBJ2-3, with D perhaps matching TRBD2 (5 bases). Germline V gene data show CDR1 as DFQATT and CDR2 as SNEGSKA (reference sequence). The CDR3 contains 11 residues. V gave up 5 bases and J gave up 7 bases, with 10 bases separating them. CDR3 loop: CSASPGNTQYF. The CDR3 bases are TGCAGTGCTTCCCCGGGGAATACGCAGTATTTT.

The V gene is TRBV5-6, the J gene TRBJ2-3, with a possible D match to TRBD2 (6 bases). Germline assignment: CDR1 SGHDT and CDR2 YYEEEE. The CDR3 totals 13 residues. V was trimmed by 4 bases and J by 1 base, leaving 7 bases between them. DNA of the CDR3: TGTGCCAGCAGCGGCGGGGGCACAGATACGCAGTATTTT. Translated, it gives CASSGGGTDTQYF.

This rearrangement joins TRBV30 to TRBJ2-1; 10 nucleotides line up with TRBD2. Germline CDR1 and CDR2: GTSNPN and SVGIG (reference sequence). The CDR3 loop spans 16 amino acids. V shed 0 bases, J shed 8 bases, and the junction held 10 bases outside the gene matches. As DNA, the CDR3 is TGTGCCTGGAGTGTACGCCTCGAGCGGGAGGGCTATGAGCAGTTCTTC. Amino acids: CAWSVRLEREGYEQFF. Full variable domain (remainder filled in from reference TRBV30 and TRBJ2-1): SQTIHQWPATLVQPVGSPLSLECTVEGTSNPNLYWYRQAAGRGLQLLFYSVGIGQISSEVPQNLSASRPQDRQFILSSKKLLLSDSGFYLCAWSVRLEREGYEQFFGPGTRLTVL.